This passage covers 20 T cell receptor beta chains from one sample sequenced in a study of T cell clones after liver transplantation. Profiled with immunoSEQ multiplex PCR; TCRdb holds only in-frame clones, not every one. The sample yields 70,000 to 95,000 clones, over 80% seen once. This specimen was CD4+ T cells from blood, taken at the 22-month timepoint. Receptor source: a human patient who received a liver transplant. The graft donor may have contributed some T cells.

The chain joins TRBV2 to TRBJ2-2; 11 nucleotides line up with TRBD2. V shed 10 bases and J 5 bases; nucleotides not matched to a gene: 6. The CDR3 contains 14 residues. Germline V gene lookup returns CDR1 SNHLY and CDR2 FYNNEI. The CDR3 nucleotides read TGTGCCACCGGGACTAGCGGAAGGACCGGGGAGCTGTTTTTT. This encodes CATGTSGRTGELFF.

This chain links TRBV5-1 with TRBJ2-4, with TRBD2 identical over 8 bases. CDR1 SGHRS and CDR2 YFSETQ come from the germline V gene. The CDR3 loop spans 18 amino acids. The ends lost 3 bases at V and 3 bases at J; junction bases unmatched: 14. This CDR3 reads CASSSRGGPPLDKNIQYF. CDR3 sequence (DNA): TGCGCCAGCAGCTCCCGGGGGGGCCCACCTCTAGACAAAAACATTCAGTACTTC. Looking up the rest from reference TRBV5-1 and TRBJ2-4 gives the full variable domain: KAGVTQTPRYLIKTRGQQVTLSCSPISGHRSVSWYQQTPGQGLQFLFEYFSETQRNKGNFPGRFSGRQFSNSRSEMNVSTLELGDSALYLCASSSRGGPPLDKNIQYFGAGTRLSVL.

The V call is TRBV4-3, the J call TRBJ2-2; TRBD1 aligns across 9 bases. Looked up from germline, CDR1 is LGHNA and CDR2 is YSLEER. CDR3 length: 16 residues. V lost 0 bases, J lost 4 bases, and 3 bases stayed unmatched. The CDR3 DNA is TGCGCCAGCAGCCAAGATGACAGGGGGGTCACCGGGGAGCTGTTTTTT. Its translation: CASSQDDRGVTGELFF.

Here the CDR3 DNA reads TGTGCCAGCAGCTTACCGGGAACTCCCACAGATACGCAGTATTTT. Encoded protein: CASSLPGTPTDTQYF. V usage is TRBV5-6 and J usage is TRBJ2-3; D is perhaps TRBD2 (5 bases). Germline V gene data show CDR1 as SGHDT and CDR2 as YYEEEE. The CDR3 consists of 15 residues. With 2 bases removed from V and 2 bases from J, the gap between germline ends came to 12 bases. The entire variable domain, with the rest obtained from reference TRBV5-6 and TRBJ2-3, is as follows: DAGVTQSPTHLIKTRGQQVTLRCSPKSGHDTVSWYQQALGQGPQFIFQYYEEEERQRGNFPDRFSGHQFPNYSSELNVNALLLGDSALYLCASSLPGTPTDTQYFGPGTRLTVL.

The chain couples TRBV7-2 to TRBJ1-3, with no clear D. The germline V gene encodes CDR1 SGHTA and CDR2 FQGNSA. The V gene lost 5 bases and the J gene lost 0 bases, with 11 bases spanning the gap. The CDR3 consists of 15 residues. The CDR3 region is CASSPAQSSGNTIYF. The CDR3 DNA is TGTGCCAGCAGCCCGGCCCAAAGCTCTGGAAACACCATATATTTT.

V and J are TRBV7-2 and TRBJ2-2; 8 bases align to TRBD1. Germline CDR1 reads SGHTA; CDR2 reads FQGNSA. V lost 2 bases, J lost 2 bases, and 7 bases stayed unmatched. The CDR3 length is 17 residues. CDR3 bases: TGTGCCAGCAGCTTAACCGTTCAGGGGGCAAACACCGGGGAGCTGTTTTTT. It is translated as CASSLTVQGANTGELFF. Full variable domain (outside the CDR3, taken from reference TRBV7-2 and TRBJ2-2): GAGVSQSPSNKVTEKGKDVELRCDPISGHTALYWYRQSLGQGLEFLIYFQGNSAPDKSGLPSDRFSAERTGGSVSTLTIQRTQQEDSAVYLCASSLTVQGANTGELFFGEGSRLTVL.

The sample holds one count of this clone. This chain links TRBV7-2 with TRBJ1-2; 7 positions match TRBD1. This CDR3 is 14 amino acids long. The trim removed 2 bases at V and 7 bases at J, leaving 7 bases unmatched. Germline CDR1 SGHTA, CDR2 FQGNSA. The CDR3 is CASSLPRGTGGYTF. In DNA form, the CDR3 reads TGTGCCAGCAGCTTACCCAGGGGGACGGGTGGCTACACCTTC. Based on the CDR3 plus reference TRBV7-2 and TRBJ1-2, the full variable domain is GAGVSQSPSNKVTEKGKDVELRCDPISGHTALYWYRQSLGQGLEFLIYFQGNSAPDKSGLPSDRFSAERTGGSVSTLTIQRTQQEDSAVYLCASSLPRGTGGYTFGSGTRLTVV.

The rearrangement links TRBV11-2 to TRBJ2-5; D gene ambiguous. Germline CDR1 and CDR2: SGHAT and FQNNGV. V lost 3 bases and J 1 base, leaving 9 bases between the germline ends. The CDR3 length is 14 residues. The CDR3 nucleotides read TGTGCCAGCAGCTTTCAGAGAACCCAAGAGACCCAGTACTTC. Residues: CASSFQRTQETQYF.

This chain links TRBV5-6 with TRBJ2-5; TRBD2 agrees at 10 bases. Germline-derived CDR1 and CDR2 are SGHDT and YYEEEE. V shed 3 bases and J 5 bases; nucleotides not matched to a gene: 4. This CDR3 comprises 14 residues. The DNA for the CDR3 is TGTGCCAGCAGCTCGACTAGCGGGCCGGAGACCCAGTACTTC. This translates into CASSSTSGPETQYF.

The CDR3, as DNA: TGCGCCAGCAGCTCAAAAGGGGGGATAAATGAAAAACTGTTTTTT. Residues: CASSSKGGINEKLFF. The rearrangement links TRBV5-1 to TRBJ1-4; maybe TRBD1 (6 bases). The V gene lost 3 bases and the J gene lost 5 bases, with 14 bases spanning the gap. The germline V gene has CDR1 SGHRS and CDR2 YFSETQ. There are 15 residues in the CDR3.

The CDR3 DNA follows: TGTGCCAGCAGCTTGGGAAGGGGGCCTAGGCAGCCCCAGCATTTT. Translated, it gives CASSLGRGPRQPQHF. The rearrangement uses TRBV7-8 and TRBJ1-5; 7 nucleotides match TRBD1. CDR1 is SGHVS, CDR2 FQNEAQ, per germline. This CDR3 comprises 15 residues. Germline trimming cut 3 bases from V and 7 bases from J; bases unmatched to any gene: 9.

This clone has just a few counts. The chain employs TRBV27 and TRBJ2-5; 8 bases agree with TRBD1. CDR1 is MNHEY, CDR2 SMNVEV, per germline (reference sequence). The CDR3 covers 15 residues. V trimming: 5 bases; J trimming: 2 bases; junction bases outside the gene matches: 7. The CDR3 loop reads CASSPRRGRQETQYF. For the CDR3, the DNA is TGTGCCAGCAGTCCCCGCAGGGGGCGGCAAGAGACCCAGTACTTC.

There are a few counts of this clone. The chain's CDR3 is CASSVAPDSAYEQYF. CDR3 sequence (DNA): TGTGCCAGCAGCGTCGCCCCGGACTCGGCCTACGAGCAGTACTTC. V gene TRBV9 combines with J gene TRBJ2-7, with D possibly TRBD2 on 5 matching bases. Trimming took off 2 bases at V and 2 bases at J, with 14 bases between the two ends. CDR1 is SGDLS, CDR2 YYNGEE, per germline. This CDR3 has 15 amino acids.

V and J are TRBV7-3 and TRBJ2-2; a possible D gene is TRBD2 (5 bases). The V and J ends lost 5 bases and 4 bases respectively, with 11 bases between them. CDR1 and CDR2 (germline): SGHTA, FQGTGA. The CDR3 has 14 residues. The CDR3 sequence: CASSLGNPTGELFF. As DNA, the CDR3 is TGTGCCAGCAGCCTCGGGAACCCCACCGGGGAGCTGTTTTTT.

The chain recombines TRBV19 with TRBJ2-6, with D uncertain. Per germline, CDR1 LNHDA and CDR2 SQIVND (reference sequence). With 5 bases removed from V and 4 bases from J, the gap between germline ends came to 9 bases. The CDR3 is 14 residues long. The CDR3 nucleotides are TGTGCCAGTAGTCCACGCTCCGGGGCCAACGTCCTGACTTTC. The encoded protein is CASSPRSGANVLTF.

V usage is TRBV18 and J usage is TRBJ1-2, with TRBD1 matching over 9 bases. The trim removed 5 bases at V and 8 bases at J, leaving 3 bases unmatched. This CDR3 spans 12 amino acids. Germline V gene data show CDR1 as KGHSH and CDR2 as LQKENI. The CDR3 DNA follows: TGTGCCAGCTCATGGGACAGGGAGGGCTACACCTTC. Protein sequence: CASSWDREGYTF.

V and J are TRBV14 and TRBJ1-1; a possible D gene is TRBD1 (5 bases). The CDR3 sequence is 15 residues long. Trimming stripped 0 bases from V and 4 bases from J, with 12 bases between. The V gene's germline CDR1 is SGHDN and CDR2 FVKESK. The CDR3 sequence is CASSQDLGGSTEAFF. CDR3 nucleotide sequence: TGTGCCAGCAGCCAAGATCTCGGGGGGAGCACTGAAGCTTTCTTT.

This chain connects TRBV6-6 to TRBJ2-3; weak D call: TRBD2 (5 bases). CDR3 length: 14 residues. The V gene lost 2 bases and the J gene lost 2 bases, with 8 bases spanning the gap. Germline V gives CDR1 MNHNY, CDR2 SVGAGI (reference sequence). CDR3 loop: CASSYLDYTDTQYF. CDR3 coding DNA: TGTGCCAGCAGTTACCTCGACTACACAGATACGCAGTATTTT.

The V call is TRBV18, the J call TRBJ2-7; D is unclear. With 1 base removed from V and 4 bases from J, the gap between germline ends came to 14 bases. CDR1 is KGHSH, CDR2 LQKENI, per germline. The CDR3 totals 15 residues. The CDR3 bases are TGTGCCAGCTCACCACGGACGGCCAAGGGTTACGAGCAGTACTTC. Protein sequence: CASSPRTAKGYEQYF.

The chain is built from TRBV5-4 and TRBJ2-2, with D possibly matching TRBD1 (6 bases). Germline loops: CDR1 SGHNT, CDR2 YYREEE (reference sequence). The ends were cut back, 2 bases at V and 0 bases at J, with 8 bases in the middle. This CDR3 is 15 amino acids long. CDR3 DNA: TGTGCCAGCAGCTTAGACAGGCCGAACACCGGGGAGCTGTTTTTT. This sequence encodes CASSLDRPNTGELFF. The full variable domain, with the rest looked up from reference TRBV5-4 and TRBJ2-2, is ETGVTQSPTHLIKTRGQQVTLRCSSQSGHNTVSWYQQALGQGPQFIFQYYREEENGRGNFPPRFSGLQFPNYSSELNVNALELDDSALYLCASSLDRPNTGELFFGEGSRLTVL.